Reported below is one T cell receptor beta chain. Per the original data handling: The authors estimated nucleated cell counts from reference gene primer amplification. Using immunoSEQ multiplex PCR, the repertoire was profiled, and TCRdb retains in-frame clones only, with some absent. The V and J calls and the clone size are those of that table, but D and trimming were determined from the DNA. This sample has about 300,000 clones; more than 75% occur once, and the top ten carry 1% to 1.5%. These data belong to a study of blood T cell repertoires in COVID-19. Study as a whole: Material from acute and convalescent COVID-19 was sourced from the United States, Italy and Spain. Sources were T cells, B-cell-depleted T cells, or PBMCs; the material itself was cDNA or gDNA.

V lost 4 bases and J 3 bases, leaving 4 bases between the germline ends. Germline lookup yields CDR1 SGHTA and CDR2 FQGNSA. This CDR3 comprises 12 residues. V usage is TRBV7-2 and J usage is TRBJ1-5, with unresolved D. The TCR was taken from a man aged 70 or older with acute or convalescent COVID-19. The sample was peripheral blood. CDR3 nucleotides: TGTGCCAGCAGCTCTAACAATCAGCCCCAGCATTTT. Its translation: CASSSNNQPQHF.